The clone carrying this TCR beta chain was detected ten times or more. Antigen: not known. These data originate in a study of T cells in Graves' hyperthyroidism and ophthalmopathy. At the level of the study: Upon initial diagnosis and before any treatment, peripheral blood was collected.

The CDR3 runs to 15 residues. V was clipped by 8 bases and J by 2 bases; unmatched bases: 7. Germline V gene sequence: CDR1 ENHRY, CDR2 SYGVKD. TCR beta CDR3 sequences were amplified from RNA transcripts. HTBI primers were the set used in a first-round RT-PCR of the TCR CDR3. A single record per CDR3 protein comes from TCRdb applying MiXCR to the multiplex PCR reads. This sample yields hundreds of thousands of distinct CDR3 sequences, of which around 13% are seen a single time; 9.2% belongs to the top ten. In patients aged 18 to 65, hyperthyroidism was newly diagnosed, with duration under 2 months. General study points: Blood also held most thyroid clonotypes expanded beyond 0.001. A model of 13 V-J features distinguished ophthalmopathy from stable hyperthyroidism.

The rearrangement links TRBV10-3 to TRBJ2-5; 11 positions agree with TRBD2. This TCR was recovered from a woman aged 18 to 35 with Graves' hyperthyroidism. The sequenced material came from blood. The CDR3 DNA is TGTGCCATCGCCATACTAGCGGGAGCTCAAGAGACCCAGTACTTC. As protein: CAIAILAGAQETQYF.